Listed below are T cell receptor beta chains from one sample, sequenced in a study of beta chain features in type 1 diabetes. Assay used: immunoSEQ multiplex PCR; TCRdb lists only in-frame clones, some missing. The top ten hold roughly 0.066% of the sample, which has about 470,000 clones, approximately 30% seen once. Sequenced input: naive CD4+ T cells from blood. All receptors derive from a man younger than 35 in good health. Each CDR3 is given with its conserved first and last residue. Fields, in order: clone size, V gene, J gene, D gene, CDR3 protein, CDR3 DNA. The D gene is left open where the match is weak. The listing skips clone size in some rows; elsewhere it reads once, few, many or a size class.

.	TRBV28	TRBJ1-5	.	CASSWVPKQPQHF	TGTGCCAGCAGTTGGGTCCCCAAACAGCCCCAGCATTTT
few	TRBV7-2	TRBJ2-3	TRBD2	CASSLGLAVDTQYF	TGTGCCAGCAGCTTAGGACTAGCGGTGGATACGCAGTATTTT
.	TRBV10-3	TRBJ2-7	TRBD2	CAIRGGSIHEQYF	TGTGCCATCAGGGGCGGGAGTATCCACGAGCAGTACTTC
few	TRBV5-1	TRBJ1-1	.	CASSSGPPIVVF	TGCGCCAGCAGCTCGGGACCGCCAATCGTGGTCTTT
.	TRBV7-3	TRBJ2-1	.	CASSSSVRNEQFF	TGTGCCAGCAGCTCATCAGTTCGAAATGAGCAGTTCTTC
.	TRBV4-1	TRBJ2-5	TRBD2	CASSQGELAGLLKTQYF	TGCGCCAGCAGCCAAGGCGAGCTAGCGGGATTATTAAAGACCCAGTACTTC
.	TRBV7-2	TRBJ2-7	.	CASSLERYHPYEQYF	TGTGCCAGCAGCTTAGAGAGGTACCACCCGTACGAGCAGTACTTC
few	TRBV30	TRBJ2-1	TRBD2	CAWNLLAGHNEQFF	TGTGCCTGGAATCTCCTAGCGGGGCACAATGAGCAGTTCTTC
.	TRBV5-1	TRBJ2-5	.	CASSLGLKRSTQETQYF	TGCGCCAGCAGCTTGGGACTAAAGCGGAGCACTCAAGAGACCCAGTACTTC
few	TRBV27	TRBJ2-1	.	CASGGGHPSYNEQFF	TGTGCCAGCGGCGGTGGGCATCCCTCCTACAATGAGCAGTTCTTC
.	TRBV4-3	TRBJ2-3	TRBD2	CASSQVSGSGDTQYF	TGCGCCAGCAGCCAAGTCAGCGGGAGCGGAGATACGCAGTATTTT
.	TRBV30	TRBJ2-7	.	CAWSGWAYEQYF	TGTGCCTGGAGCGGATGGGCCTACGAGCAGTACTTC
few	TRBV7-2	TRBJ2-3	TRBD1	CASAGDRGIDTQYF	TGTGCCAGTGCAGGAGACAGGGGGATAGATACGCAGTATTTT
.	TRBV28	TRBJ2-7	TRBD1	CASSLAGQGKSEQYF	TGTGCCAGCAGTTTGGCGGGACAGGGGAAGTCAGAGCAGTACTTC
.	TRBV4-2	TRBJ2-7	TRBD2	CASSQDRWASGRLEEQYF	TGTGCCAGCAGCCAAGATCGGTGGGCTAGCGGGAGGTTGGAAGAGCAGTACTTC
.	TRBV7-9	TRBJ2-7	TRBD1	CASSLHGQGAYEQYF	TGTGCCAGCAGCTTACATGGACAGGGGGCCTACGAGCAGTACTTC
.	TRBV5-1	TRBJ1-4	.	CASSLAVEGGKLFF	TGCGCCAGCAGCTTGGCCGTGGAAGGAGGGAAACTGTTTTTT
.	TRBV2	TRBJ2-5	TRBD1	CASSRQGETQYF	TGTGCCAGCAGCAGACAGGGGGAGACCCAGTACTTC
few	TRBV30	TRBJ2-7	.	CAWSVGGRATYEQYF	TGTGCCTGGAGTGTTGGCGGACGGGCGACCTACGAGCAGTACTTC
.	TRBV9	TRBJ2-1	.	CASSVVGSSAEQFF	TGTGCCAGCAGCGTAGTCGGTAGTAGCGCCGAGCAGTTCTTC
.	TRBV18	TRBJ2-7	.	CASSRDNSYEQYF	TGTGCCAGCTCCCGGGACAACTCCTACGAGCAGTACTTC
.	TRBV30	TRBJ2-3	TRBD1	CAWSVGQFTDTQYF	TGTGCCTGGAGTGTGGGACAGTTCACAGATACGCAGTATTTT
few	TRBV30	TRBJ2-7	.	CAWSVTYEQYF	TGTGCCTGGAGTGTAACATACGAGCAGTACTTC
.	TRBV7-9	TRBJ2-7	.	CASTYSGQREQYF	TGTGCCAGCACCTATTCGGGGCAGCGGGAGCAGTACTTC
.	TRBV13	TRBJ2-7	.	CASSFAYYEQYF	TGTGCCAGCAGCTTCGCCTACTACGAGCAGTACTTC
few	TRBV11-2	TRBJ2-3	TRBD2	CASSPLGEGRGDTQYF	TGTGCCAGCAGCCCATTGGGGGAGGGCCGGGGAGATACGCAGTATTTT
few	TRBV6-5	TRBJ2-3	.	CASSYYGDADTQYF	TGTGCCAGCAGTTACTATGGGGATGCAGATACGCAGTATTTT
few	TRBV7-2	TRBJ2-1	TRBD2	CASSFSGSGNEQFF	TGTGCCAGCAGCTTTAGCGGGAGTGGGAATGAGCAGTTCTTC
few	TRBV7-2	TRBJ2-5	TRBD2	CASSLVAGGSETQYF	TGTGCCAGCAGCTTAGTTGCGGGAGGATCAGAGACCCAGTACTTC
.	TRBV2	TRBJ2-5	.	CASSEVGAAQETQYF	TGTGCCAGCAGTGAAGTGGGGGCAGCCCAAGAGACCCAGTACTTC
few	TRBV5-1	TRBJ2-1	TRBD2	CASSFVAGGPVGEQFF	TGCGCCAGCAGCTTCGTAGCGGGAGGGCCGGTCGGTGAGCAGTTCTTC
.	TRBV18	TRBJ2-1	.	CASSALAYNEQFF	TGTGCCAGCTCAGCTCTTGCCTACAATGAGCAGTTCTTC
.	TRBV15	TRBJ2-7	.	CATSLYKTDSYEQYF	TGTGCCACCAGCCTTTACAAGACGGACTCCTACGAGCAGTACTTC
.	TRBV7-2	TRBJ2-7	TRBD2	CASSWTSGFYEQYF	TGTGCCAGCAGTTGGACTAGCGGGTTTTACGAGCAGTACTTC
.	TRBV19	TRBJ2-1	.	CASSMSSRNEQFF	TGTGCCAGTAGTATGTCTAGCCGCAATGAGCAGTTCTTC
.	TRBV7-6	TRBJ2-5	.	CASSSGRPPETQYF	TGTGCCAGCAGCTCCGGGAGACCCCCAGAGACCCAGTACTTC
.	TRBV5-1	TRBJ2-7	TRBD1	CASSPRQGRYEQYF	TGCGCCAGCAGCCCGCGACAGGGGAGATACGAGCAGTACTTC
few	TRBV5-6	TRBJ1-2	.	CASSLDREDGYTF	TGTGCCAGCAGCTTGGATAGGGAGGATGGCTACACCTTC
once	TRBV5-4	TRBJ2-3	TRBD2	CASSLGGRIDTQYF	TGTGCCAGCAGCCTCGGCGGGAGGATAGATACGCAGTATTTT
.	TRBV6-6	TRBJ1-5	TRBD1	CASSSGTGAGQPQHF	TGTGCCAGCAGTTCCGGGACAGGGGCCGGACAGCCCCAGCATTTT
.	TRBV10-3	TRBJ2-1	TRBD2	CAISEQTGGPYEQFF	TGTGCCATCAGTGAGCAGACGGGAGGGCCGTATGAGCAGTTCTTC
few	TRBV5-1	TRBJ2-5	TRBD1	CASSWLGQGAETQYF	TGCGCCAGCAGCTGGCTAGGACAGGGGGCTGAGACCCAGTACTTC